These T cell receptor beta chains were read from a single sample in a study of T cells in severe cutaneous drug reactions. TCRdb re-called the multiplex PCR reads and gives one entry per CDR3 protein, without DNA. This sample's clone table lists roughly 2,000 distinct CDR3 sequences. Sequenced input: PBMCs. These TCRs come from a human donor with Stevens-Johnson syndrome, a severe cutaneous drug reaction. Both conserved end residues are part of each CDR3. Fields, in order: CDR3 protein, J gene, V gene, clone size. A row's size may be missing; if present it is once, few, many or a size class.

CATEEPVTGELFF TRBJ2-2 TRBV15 .
CASSYNRLNTEAFF TRBJ1-1 TRBV27 medium-sized
CASSQEIQITGELFF TRBJ2-2 TRBV14 medium-sized
CASSSGTATNEKLFF TRBJ1-4 TRBV5-6 .
CSAYGDRSTDTQYF TRBJ2-3 TRBV20-1 .
CASRSGTGTYEQYF TRBJ2-7 TRBV6-1 .
CASSQDMGRMNTEAFF TRBJ1-1 TRBV4-2 medium-sized
CATSGTSGLNTGELFF TRBJ2-2 TRBV24-1 .
CASSSGLAGEYNAYEQYF TRBJ2-7 TRBV7-8 .
CASSFIAGEYNEQFF TRBJ2-1 TRBV27 .
CAPTPGQGGEKLFF TRBJ1-4 TRBV27 .
CASSQDSSGAPGNTIYF TRBJ1-3 TRBV4-1 medium-sized
CASSLLTGSHQPQHF TRBJ1-5 TRBV28 medium-sized
CASSTRTAWGETQYF TRBJ2-5 TRBV27 .
CASSLGTGPYEQYF TRBJ2-7 TRBV7-2 medium-sized
CASSVEDGGASSYEQYF TRBJ2-7 TRBV9 .
CATAGVGNTEAFF TRBJ1-1 TRBV24-1 medium-sized
CASSLEGLHTEAFF TRBJ1-1 TRBV5-1 .
CASRTARADNQPQHF TRBJ1-5 TRBV6-2/TRBV6-3 large
CASSSGHSGNTIYF TRBJ1-3 TRBV7-3 medium-sized
CAISDPARVTDTQYF TRBJ2-3 TRBV10-3 .
CASSAFGTGELFF TRBJ2-2 TRBV2 medium-sized
CASSPSGTGNTHEQYF TRBJ2-7 TRBV28 .
CASSLGWWDGDQETQYF TRBJ2-5 TRBV12-3/TRBV12-4 .
CATSGIFSARGSTGELFF TRBJ2-2 TRBV15 .
CASSDPSGRTYEQYF TRBJ2-7 TRBV10-2 .
CASSEAGASNEKLFF TRBJ1-4 TRBV2 .
CASRPTDTGELFF TRBJ2-2 TRBV5-1 .
CASSLGGTDTQYF TRBJ2-3 TRBV28 medium-sized
CASSLGSYDNEQFF TRBJ2-1 TRBV6-5 .
CAISRLDDRNFYYEQYF TRBJ2-7 TRBV10-3 .
CASSYTQGAREKLFF TRBJ1-4 TRBV5-5 .
CASSHGGFYNEQFF TRBJ2-1 TRBV4-1 large
CASSRTAMNTEAFF TRBJ1-1 TRBV10-2 .
CASSSTGTSYNEQFF TRBJ2-1 TRBV9 medium-sized
CASTPLGVGNEQFF TRBJ2-1 TRBV27 large
CASSLGASTDTQYF TRBJ2-3 TRBV13 medium-sized
CASSPNYGEYEQYF TRBJ2-7 TRBV18 .
CASSQELAGGPADTQYF TRBJ2-3 TRBV4-2 medium-sized
CASKGELGAGGYNEQFF TRBJ2-1 TRBV27 .
CASSHLTSLNEQFF TRBJ2-1 TRBV14 .
CASSPGNTIYF TRBJ1-3 TRBV12-3/TRBV12-4 large
CASSLSMRTDTQYF TRBJ2-3 TRBV7-9 .
CASSQDWRGSYEQYF TRBJ2-7 TRBV4-1 medium-sized
CASSLGQYYEQYF TRBJ2-7 TRBV27 large
CASSIDSPAGEQFF TRBJ2-1 TRBV19 medium-sized
CASSSTQGLPYEQYF TRBJ2-7 TRBV4-1 .
CASTISGGETEAFF TRBJ1-1 TRBV6-2/TRBV6-3 large
CASSAGQGKISYEQYF TRBJ2-7 TRBV2 .
CASSFWTGENQPQHF TRBJ1-5 TRBV28 medium-sized
CASSPRDYPGEQFF TRBJ2-1 TRBV7-9 medium-sized
CASSLLAGGRNEQFF TRBJ2-1 TRBV5-6 medium-sized